Included here is one T cell receptor beta chain sequence, with context. Its antigen is still unknown. The library was made from cDNA and included unique molecular identifiers. Yield was approximately 500,000 cDNA molecules from roughly 0.93 to 9.6 million T cells. TCRdb re-called the PCR reads through MiXCR, storing one row per CDR3 protein. The table has 430,000 or so distinct CDR3 sequences, 30% to 40% seen once. The entry originates in a study of post-analysis software for immune sequencing data. Findings of the study overall: F-measure co-clustering was strong for batch-matched samples. Among roughly five TRBV segments more frequent in patients than controls were TRBV5-6, TRBV5-1 and TRBV20-1.

From germline, CDR1 is SQVTM and CDR2 ANQGSEA. Trimming pared 4 bases from V and 4 bases from J, leaving 4 bases between. The CDR3 covers 10 residues. Sequencing used blood. The rearrangement joins TRBV29-1 to TRBJ2-5; D unresolved. This clonotype originated in a girl aged 2 to 9 with multiple sclerosis. In DNA, the CDR3 is TGCAGCGTTGCCCCAGAGACCCAGTACTTC. As protein: CSVAPETQYF.